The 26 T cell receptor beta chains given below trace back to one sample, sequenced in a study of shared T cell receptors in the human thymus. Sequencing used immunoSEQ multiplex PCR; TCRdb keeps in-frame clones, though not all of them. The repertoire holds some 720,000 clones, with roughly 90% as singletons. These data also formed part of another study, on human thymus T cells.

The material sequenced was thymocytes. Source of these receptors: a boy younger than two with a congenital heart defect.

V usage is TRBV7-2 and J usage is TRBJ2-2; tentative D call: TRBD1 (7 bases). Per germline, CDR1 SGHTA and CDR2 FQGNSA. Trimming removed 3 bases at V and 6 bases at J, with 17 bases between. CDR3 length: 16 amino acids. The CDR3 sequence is CASSLGGQPKAGELFF. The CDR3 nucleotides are TGTGCCAGCAGCTTGGGGGGACAGCCTAAAGCCGGGGAGCTGTTTTTT.

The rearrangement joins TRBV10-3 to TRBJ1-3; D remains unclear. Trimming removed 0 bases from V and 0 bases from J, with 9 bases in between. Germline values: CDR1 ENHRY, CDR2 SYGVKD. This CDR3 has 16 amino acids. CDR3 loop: CAISESPGLSGNTIYF. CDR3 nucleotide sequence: TGTGCCATCAGTGAGTCGCCTGGGCTCTCTGGAAACACCATATATTTT.

CDR3 amino acids: CASSDSLAGGQETQYF. CDR3 coding DNA: TGTGCCAGCAGTGATTCACTAGCGGGAGGGCAGGAGACCCAGTACTTC. The J gene is TRBJ2-5, the V gene TRBV6-1, with 13 bases that match TRBD2. This CDR3 is 16 amino acids long. Germline assignment: CDR1 MNHNS and CDR2 SASEGT. Germline trimming cut 3 bases from V and 5 bases from J; bases unmatched to any gene: 6.

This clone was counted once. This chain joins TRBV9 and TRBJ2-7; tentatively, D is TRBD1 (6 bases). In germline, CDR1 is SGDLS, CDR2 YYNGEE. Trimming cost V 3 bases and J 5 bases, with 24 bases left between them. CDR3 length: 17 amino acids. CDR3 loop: CASSAPEGEPGYHEQYF. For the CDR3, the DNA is TGTGCCAGCAGCGCCCCCGAGGGGGAGCCGGGTTACCACGAGCAGTACTTC.

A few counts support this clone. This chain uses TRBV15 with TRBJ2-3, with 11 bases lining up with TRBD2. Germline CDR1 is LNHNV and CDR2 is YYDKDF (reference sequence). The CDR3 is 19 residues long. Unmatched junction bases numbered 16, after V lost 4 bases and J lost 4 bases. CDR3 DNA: TGTGCCACCAGCAAGACCCTGGGGGCTAGCGGGAGGTTCGCAGATACGCAGTATTTT. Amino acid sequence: CATSKTLGASGRFADTQYF.

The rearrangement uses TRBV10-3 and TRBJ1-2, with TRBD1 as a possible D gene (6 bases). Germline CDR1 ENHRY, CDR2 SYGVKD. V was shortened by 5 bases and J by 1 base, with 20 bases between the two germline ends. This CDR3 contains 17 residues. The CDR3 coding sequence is TGTGCCATCAGTCCCACCGTACACACAGGGATTAACTATGGCTACACCTTC. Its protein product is CAISPTVHTGINYGYTF.

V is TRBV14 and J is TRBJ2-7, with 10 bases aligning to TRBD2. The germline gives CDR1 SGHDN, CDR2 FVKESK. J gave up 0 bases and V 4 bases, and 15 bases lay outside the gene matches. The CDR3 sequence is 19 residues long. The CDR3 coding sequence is TGTGCCAGCAGCCCGCTCCGACTAGCGGGTTCCCCTAACTCCTACGAGCAGTACTTC. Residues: CASSPLRLAGSPNSYEQYF.

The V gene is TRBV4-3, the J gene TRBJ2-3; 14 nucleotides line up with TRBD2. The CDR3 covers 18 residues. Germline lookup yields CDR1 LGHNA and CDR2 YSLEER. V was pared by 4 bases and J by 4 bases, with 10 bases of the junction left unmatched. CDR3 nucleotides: TGCGCCAGCAGCCCCTCAGGGGGGGGACTAGCGGGAGCAGATACGCAGTATTTT. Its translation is CASSPSGGGLAGADTQYF.

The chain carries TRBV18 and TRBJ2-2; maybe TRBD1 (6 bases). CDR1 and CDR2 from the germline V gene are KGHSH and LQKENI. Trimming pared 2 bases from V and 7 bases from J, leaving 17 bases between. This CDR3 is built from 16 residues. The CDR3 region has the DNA TGTGCCAGCTCACCAGTTAAAGGGGGATGGAACGGGGAGCTGTTTTTT. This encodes CASSPVKGGWNGELFF.

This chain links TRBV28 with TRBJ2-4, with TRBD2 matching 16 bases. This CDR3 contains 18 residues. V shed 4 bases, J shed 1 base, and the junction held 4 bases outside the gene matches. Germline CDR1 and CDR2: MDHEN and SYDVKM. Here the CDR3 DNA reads TGTGCCAGCAGTTCCGCGGGACTAGCGGGAGGGGCCAAAAACATTCAGTACTTC. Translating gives CASSSAGLAGGAKNIQYF.

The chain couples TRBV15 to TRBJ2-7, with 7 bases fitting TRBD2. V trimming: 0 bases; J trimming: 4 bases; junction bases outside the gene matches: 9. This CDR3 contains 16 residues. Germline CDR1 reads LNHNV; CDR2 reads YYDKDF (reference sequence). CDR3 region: CATSREIRSGIYEQYF. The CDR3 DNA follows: TGTGCCACCAGCAGAGAGATAAGGAGCGGGATTTACGAGCAGTACTTC.

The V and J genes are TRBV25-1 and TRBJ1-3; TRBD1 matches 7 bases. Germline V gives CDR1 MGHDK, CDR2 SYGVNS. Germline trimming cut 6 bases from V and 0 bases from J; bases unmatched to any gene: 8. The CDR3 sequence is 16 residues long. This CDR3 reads CASSPGQIPSGNTIYF. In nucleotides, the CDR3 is TGTGCCAGCAGCCCGGGACAGATTCCCTCTGGAAACACCATATATTTT. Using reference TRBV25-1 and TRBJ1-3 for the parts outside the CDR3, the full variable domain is EADIYQTPRYLVIGTGKKITLECSQTMGHDKMYWYQQDPGMELHLIHYSYGVNSTEKGDLSSESTVSRIRTEHFPLTLESARPSHTSQYLCASSPGQIPSGNTIYFGEGSWLTVV.

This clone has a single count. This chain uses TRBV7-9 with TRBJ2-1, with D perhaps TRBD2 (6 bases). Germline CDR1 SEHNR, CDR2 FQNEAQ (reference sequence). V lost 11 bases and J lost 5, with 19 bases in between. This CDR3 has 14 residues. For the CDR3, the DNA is TGTGCCGAAAGGGAGGCGGATTCCAACAATGAGCAGTTCTTC. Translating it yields CAEREADSNNEQFF.

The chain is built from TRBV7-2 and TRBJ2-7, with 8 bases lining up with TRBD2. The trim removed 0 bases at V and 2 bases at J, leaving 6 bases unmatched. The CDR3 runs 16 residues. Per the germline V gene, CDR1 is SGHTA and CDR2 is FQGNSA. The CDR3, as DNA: TGTGCCAGCAGCTTAGCGTCTCCACTAGCGGCCTACGAGCAGTACTTC. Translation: CASSLASPLAAYEQYF. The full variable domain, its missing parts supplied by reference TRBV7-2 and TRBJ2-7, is GAGVSQSPSNKVTEKGKDVELRCDPISGHTALYWYRQSLGQGLEFLIYFQGNSAPDKSGLPSDRFSAERTGGSVSTLTIQRTQQEDSAVYLCASSLASPLAAYEQYFGPGTRLTVT.

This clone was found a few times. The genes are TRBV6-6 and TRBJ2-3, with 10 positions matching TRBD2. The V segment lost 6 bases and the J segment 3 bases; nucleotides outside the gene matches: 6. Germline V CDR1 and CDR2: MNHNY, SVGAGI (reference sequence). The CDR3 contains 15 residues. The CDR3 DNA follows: TGTGCCAGCAGGAAGCGGGAGGGCGGTACAGATACGCAGTATTTT. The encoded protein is CASRKREGGTDTQYF.

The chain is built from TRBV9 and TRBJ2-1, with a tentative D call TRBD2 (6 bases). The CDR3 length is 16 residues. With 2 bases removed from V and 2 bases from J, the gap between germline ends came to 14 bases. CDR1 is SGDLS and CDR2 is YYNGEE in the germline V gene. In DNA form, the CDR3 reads TGTGCCAGCAGCGTTCCCCGGGAGCCCCCCTACAATGAGCAGTTCTTC. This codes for CASSVPREPPYNEQFF.

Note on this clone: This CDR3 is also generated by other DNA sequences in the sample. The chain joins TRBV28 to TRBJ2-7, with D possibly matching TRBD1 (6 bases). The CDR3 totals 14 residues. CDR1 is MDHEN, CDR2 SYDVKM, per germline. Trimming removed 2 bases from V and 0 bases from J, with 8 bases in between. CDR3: CASSLGDISYEQYF. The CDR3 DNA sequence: TGTGCCAGCAGTTTAGGGGACATCTCCTACGAGCAGTACTTC.

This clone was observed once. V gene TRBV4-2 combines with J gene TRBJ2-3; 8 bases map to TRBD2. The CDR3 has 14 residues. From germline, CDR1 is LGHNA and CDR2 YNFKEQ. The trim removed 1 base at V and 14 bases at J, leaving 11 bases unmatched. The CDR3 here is CASSQAASGPHRYF. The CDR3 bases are TGTGCCAGCAGCCAAGCGGCTAGCGGGCCTCATCGGTATTTT.

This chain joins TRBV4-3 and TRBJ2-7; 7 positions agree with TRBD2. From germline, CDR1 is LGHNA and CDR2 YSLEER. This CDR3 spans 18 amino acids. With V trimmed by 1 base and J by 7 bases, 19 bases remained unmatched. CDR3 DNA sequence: TGCGCCAGCAGCCAAGCCCCTGGCGGCGCGGGAGAGGTAGAAGAGCAGTACTTC. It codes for CASSQAPGGAGEVEEQYF.

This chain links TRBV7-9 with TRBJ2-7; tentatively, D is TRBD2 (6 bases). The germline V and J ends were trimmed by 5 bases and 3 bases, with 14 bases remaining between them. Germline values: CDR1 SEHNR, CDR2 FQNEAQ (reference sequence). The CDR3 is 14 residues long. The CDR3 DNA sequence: TGTGCCAGCAGCCCCCGGGGGTACGGCTACGAGCAGTACTTC. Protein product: CASSPRGYGYEQYF.

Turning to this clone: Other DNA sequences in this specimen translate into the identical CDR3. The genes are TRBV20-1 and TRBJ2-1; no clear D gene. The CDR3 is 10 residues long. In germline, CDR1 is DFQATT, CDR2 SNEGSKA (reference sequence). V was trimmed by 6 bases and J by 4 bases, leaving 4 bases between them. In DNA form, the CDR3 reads TGCAGTGCGACATACAATGAGCAGTTCTTC. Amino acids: CSATYNEQFF.

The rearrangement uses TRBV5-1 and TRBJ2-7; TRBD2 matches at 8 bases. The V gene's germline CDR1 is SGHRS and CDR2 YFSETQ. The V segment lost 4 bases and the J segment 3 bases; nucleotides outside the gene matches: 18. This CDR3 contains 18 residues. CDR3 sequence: CASSRSFALADHHYEQYF. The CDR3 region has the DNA TGCGCCAGCAGCCGGAGCTTCGCACTAGCGGACCATCACTACGAGCAGTACTTC.

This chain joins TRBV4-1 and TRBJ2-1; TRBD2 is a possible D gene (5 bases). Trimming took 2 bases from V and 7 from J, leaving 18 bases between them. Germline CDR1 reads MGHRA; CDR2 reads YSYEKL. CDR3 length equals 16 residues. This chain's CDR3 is CASSQPDSVPWNEQFF. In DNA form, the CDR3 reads TGCGCCAGCAGCCAACCCGATAGCGTCCCATGGAATGAGCAGTTCTTC.

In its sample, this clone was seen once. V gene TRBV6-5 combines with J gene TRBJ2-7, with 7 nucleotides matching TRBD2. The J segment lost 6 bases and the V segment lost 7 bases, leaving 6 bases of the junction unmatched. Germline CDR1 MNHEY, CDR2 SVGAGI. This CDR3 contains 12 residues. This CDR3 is CASKREGAEQYF. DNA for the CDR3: TGTGCCAGCAAGAGGGAGGGCGCCGAGCAGTACTTC.

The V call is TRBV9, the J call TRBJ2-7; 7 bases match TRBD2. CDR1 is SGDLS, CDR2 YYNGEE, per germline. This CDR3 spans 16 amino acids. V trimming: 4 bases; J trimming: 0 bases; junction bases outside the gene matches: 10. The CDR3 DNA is TGTGCCAGCAGCTCACTGGGGCGGGACTACTCCTACGAGCAGTACTTC. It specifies CASSSLGRDYSYEQYF.

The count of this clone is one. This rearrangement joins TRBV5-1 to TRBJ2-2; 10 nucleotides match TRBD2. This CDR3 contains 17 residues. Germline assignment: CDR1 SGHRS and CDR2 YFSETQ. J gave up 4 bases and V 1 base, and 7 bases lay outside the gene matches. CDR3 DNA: TGCGCCAGCAGCTTGAGCCCGGGACTAGCGATCACCGGGGAGCTGTTTTTT. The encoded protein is CASSLSPGLAITGELFF.